This TCR beta chain was obtained from a study of cytomegalovirus exposure and HLA in healthy donors. Overall study findings and caveats: Later analysis demonstrated an association between a missense DCLRE1C variant and TCR beta V- and J-gene trimming.

CDR3 length: 12 residues. CDR1 is SEHNR and CDR2 is FQNEAQ in the germline V gene (reference sequence). Deletions cut 5 bases from V and 6 bases from J, with 10 bases between. The PCR used 60 Vbeta and 13 Jbeta primers. Only in-frame clones appear in the TCRdb table, and some are missing; sequencing was by immunoSEQ multiplex PCR. The sample records 100,000 or so clones, around 85% being singletons. With respect to this clone: Antigen: not known.

This rearrangement joins TRBV7-9 to TRBJ1-1, with a weak D call TRBD1 (5 bases). The source material was PBMCs. This receptor was obtained from a young man in good health and CMV-seronegative. The CDR3 protein is CASSPKGPEAFF. The DNA for the CDR3 is TGTGCCAGCAGCCCCAAGGGGCCTGAAGCTTTCTTT.